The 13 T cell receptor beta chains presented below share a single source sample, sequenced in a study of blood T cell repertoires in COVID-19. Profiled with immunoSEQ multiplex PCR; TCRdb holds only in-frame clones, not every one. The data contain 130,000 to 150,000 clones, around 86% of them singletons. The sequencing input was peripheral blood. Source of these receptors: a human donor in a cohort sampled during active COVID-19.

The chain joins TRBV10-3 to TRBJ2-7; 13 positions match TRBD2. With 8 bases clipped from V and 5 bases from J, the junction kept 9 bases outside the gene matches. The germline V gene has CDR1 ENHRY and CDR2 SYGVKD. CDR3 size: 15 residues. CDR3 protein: CAIGTSGTPSDEQYF. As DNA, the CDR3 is TGTGCCATCGGGACTAGCGGGACACCTTCAGACGAGCAGTACTTC.

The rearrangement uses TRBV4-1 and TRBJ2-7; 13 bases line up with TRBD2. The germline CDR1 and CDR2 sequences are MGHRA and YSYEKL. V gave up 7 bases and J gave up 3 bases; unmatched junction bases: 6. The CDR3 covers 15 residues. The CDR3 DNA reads TGCGCCAGCACCAGGGGACTAGCGGGAATCTACGAGCAGTACTTC. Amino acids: CASTRGLAGIYEQYF.

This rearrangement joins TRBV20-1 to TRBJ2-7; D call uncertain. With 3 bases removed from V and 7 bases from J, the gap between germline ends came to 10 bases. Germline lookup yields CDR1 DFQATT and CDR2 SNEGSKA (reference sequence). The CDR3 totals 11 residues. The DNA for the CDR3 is TGCAGTGCTAGTGGATTTGAGGAGCAGTACTTC. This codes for CSASGFEEQYF.

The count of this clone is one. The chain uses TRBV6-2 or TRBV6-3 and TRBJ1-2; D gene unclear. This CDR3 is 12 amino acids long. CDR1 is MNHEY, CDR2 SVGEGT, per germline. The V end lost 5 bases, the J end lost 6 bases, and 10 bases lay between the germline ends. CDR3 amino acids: CASSIQDNGYTF. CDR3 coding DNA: TGTGCCAGCAGTATCCAGGATAATGGCTACACCTTC.

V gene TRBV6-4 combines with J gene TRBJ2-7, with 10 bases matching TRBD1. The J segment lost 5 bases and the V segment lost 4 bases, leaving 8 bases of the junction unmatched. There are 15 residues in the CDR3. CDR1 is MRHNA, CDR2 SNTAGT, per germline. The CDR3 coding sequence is TGTGCCAGCAGTGGCAACCGGGACAGGGGCCACGAGCAGTACTTC. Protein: CASSGNRDRGHEQYF.

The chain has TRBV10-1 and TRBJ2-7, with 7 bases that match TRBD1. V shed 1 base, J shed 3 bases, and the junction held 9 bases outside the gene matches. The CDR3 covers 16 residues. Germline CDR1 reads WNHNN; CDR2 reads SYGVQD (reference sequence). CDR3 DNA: TGCGCCAGCAGTGAGTTACGACAGGGCGCGGGCTACGAGCAGTACTTC. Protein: CASSELRQGAGYEQYF.

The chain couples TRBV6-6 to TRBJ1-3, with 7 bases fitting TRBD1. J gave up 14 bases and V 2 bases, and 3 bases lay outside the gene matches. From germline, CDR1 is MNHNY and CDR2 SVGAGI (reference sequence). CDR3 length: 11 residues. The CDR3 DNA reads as TGTGCCAGCAGTTACAGGGGGCAAGTATATTTT. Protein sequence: CASSYRGQVYF.

The CDR3 reads CASSPGLGGETQYF. The CDR3 nucleotides are TGCGCCAGCAGCCCGGGACTAGGAGGGGAGACCCAGTACTTC. The V and J genes are TRBV5-1 and TRBJ2-5, with 8 bases identical to TRBD2. The CDR3 covers 14 residues. The V segment lost 4 bases and the J segment 5 bases; nucleotides outside the gene matches: 7. Per germline, CDR1 SGHRS and CDR2 YFSETQ.

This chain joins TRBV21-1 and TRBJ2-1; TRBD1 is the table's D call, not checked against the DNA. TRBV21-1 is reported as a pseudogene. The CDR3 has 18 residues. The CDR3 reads CASSKESRVISSYNEQFF. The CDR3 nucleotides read TGTGCCAGCAGCAAAGAGAGCAGGGTAATCAGCTCCTACAATGAGCAGTTCTTC.

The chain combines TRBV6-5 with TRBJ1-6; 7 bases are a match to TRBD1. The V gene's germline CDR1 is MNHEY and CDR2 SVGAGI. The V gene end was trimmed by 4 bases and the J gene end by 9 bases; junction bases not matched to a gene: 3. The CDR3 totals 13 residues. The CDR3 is CASSWDSTSPLHF. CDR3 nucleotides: TGTGCCAGCAGTTGGGACAGCACTTCACCCCTCCACTTT.

This CDR3 reads CASSLVRGGISEPNTGELFF. The CDR3 bases are TGTGCCAGCAGCTTAGTGCGTGGCGGGATTAGCGAACCGAACACCGGGGAGCTGTTTTTT. The rearrangement links TRBV7-8 to TRBJ2-2; weak D call: TRBD2 (6 bases). Germline CDR1 reads SGHVS; CDR2 reads FQNEAQ. The CDR3 extends over 20 amino acids. V was clipped by 1 base and J by 0 bases, with 21 bases between them.

The CDR3 here is CASSTGAQPQHF. The CDR3 DNA is TGTGCCAGCAGCACAGGGGCTCAGCCCCAGCATTTT. This chain uses TRBV6-5 with TRBJ1-5, with 7 bases that match TRBD1. V gave up 6 bases and J gave up 6 bases; unmatched junction bases: 2. The CDR3 contains 12 residues. Germline assignment: CDR1 MNHEY and CDR2 SVGAGI.

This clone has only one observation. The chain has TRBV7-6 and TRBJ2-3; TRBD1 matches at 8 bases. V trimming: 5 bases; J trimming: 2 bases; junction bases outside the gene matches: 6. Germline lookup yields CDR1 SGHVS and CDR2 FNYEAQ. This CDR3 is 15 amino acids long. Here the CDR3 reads CASSTGQGYTDTQYF. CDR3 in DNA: TGTGCCAGCAGCACCGGACAGGGATACACAGATACGCAGTATTTT.